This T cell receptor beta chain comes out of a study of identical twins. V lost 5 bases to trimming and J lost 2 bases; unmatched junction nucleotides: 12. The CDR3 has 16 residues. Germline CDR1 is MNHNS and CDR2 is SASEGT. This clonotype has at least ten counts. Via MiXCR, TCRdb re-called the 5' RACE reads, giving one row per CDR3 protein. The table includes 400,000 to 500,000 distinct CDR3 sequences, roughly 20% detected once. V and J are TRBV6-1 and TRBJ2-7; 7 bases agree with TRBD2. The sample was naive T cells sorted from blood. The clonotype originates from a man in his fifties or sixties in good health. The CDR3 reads CASSPRGGGNAYEQYF. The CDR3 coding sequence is TGTGCCAGCAGTCCTCGGGGCGGGGGAAACGCCTACGAGCAGTACTTC.